This entry concerns a single T cell receptor (beta chain). Antigen: not known. The data originate from a study of early T cells in non-severe SARS-CoV-2 infection. Each cDNA molecule carried a unique molecular identifier. A single record per CDR3 protein comes from TCRdb applying MiXCR to the 5' RACE reads. The repertoire includes some 96,000 distinct CDR3 sequences, approximately 10% of them detected once, and roughly 4.8% sits in the top ten. Broader study findings: Comparison of clonotypes with VDJdb favored anti-spike CD8 responses while missing private and CD4 specificities.

This CDR3 is 14 amino acids long. The germline V and J ends were trimmed by 1 base and 4 bases, with 11 bases remaining between them. The germline gives CDR1 SEHNR, CDR2 FQNEAQ (reference sequence). This chain links TRBV7-9 with TRBJ2-7; D is unclear. Specimen: whole blood, collected at baseline. The TCR was taken from an adult who was a healthcare worker with PCR-confirmed SARS-CoV-2 infection or an uninfected control (not recorded which). This CDR3 is CASSLGPSVYEQYF. Here the CDR3 DNA reads TGTGCCAGCAGCTTAGGCCCCAGCGTTTACGAGCAGTACTTC.